Shown below are 2 T cell receptor beta chains from a single sample sequenced in a study of a mutant IDH1 vaccine in newly diagnosed glioma (dated by TCRdb to about 2021). To prepare the library, the immunoSEQ multiplex PCR assay was applied. Imported from immuneACCESS, the table was reduced by TCRdb to in-frame sequences with V and J called. These copies leave out some clones; in studies compared against another copy, an unresolved V gene accounts for under half, and the cause of the remainder is not known. The sample data list over 75,000 clones, and 85% to 90% of these were observed just once. The ten largest make up under 0.7% of the sample. Per the publication, the time point label means: baseline, week 1 (first vaccination visit). Read against the paper, the sample's treatment or condition label means: pre-vaccination baseline after standard-of-care therapy. The material sequenced was PBMCs, taken from a glioma patient treated with radiotherapy, temozolomide or both. The receptors originated from a woman in her forties or fifties with glioma.

The chain joins TRBV9 to TRBJ1-1; possibly TRBD1 for D (6 bases). CDR1 and CDR2 from the germline V gene are SGDLS and YYNGEE. The CDR3 is 17 amino acids. V was pared by 0 bases and J by 8 bases, with 23 bases between. CDR3 nucleotides: TGTGCCAGCAGCGTAGGGGTAGGTAATCAGAGGACAGCCGAAGCTTTCTTT. Its protein product is CASSVGVGNQRTAEAFF.

The rearrangement links TRBV5-1 to TRBJ2-1; D could derive from TRBD1 or TRBD2 (5 bases each). The CDR3 sequence is 14 residues long. V was cut by 4 bases and J by 10 bases, with 18 bases left in between. Germline V gene data show CDR1 as SGHRS and CDR2 as YFSETQ. CDR3 loop: CASSLAAVGDEQFF. The CDR3 region has the DNA TGCGCCAGCAGCCTGGCCGCGGTGGGGGACGAGCAGTTCTTC.